The rows below give T cell receptor beta chains drawn from one sample of a study of cytotoxic CD8 clonotypes in ibrutinib-treated CLL. Method: immunoSEQ multiplex PCR; TCRdb's copy keeps in-frame clones and lacks some. The sample comprises some 50,000 clones, 50% to 65% of which are singletons, and about 29% rests with the top ten. The specimen comprised PBMCs, sampled after 24 months of ibrutinib treatment. The receptors here all came from a human donor with chronic lymphocytic leukemia. Each CDR3 is given with its conserved first and last residue. Fields, in order: J gene, V gene, CDR3 protein.

>TRBJ1-5|TRBV5-6
CASSLDSHNQPQHF
>TRBJ2-7|TRBV6-5
CASSYTGTWNYEQYF
>TRBJ1-5|TRBV6-1
CASSEGRSGPQHF
>TRBJ1-2|TRBV10-3
CAISEPGQGDYTF
>TRBJ2-7|TRBV4-1
CASSLRMDLAKSYEQYF
>TRBJ2-4|TRBV4-1
CASSPEGQTDIQYF
>TRBJ2-3|TRBV11-2
CASSWSGGSTDTQYF
>TRBJ2-7|TRBV5-1
CASSLAPDGIREQYF
>TRBJ1-6|TRBV5-1
CASSSGQGNSPLHF
>TRBJ1-2|TRBV28
CATSPPGVRGYTF
>TRBJ2-3|TRBV4-2
CASSQEVGTDTQYF
>TRBJ2-2|TRBV7-9
CASSLSQGGTGELFF
>TRBJ1-5|TRBV5-1
CASSLGAGGDQPQHF
>TRBJ1-2|TRBV2
CASSEVPGQGRDGYTF
>TRBJ2-2|TRBV5-1
CASSPLTGELFF
>TRBJ2-3|TRBV29-1
CSVQITGPQYF
>TRBJ1-2|TRBV27
CASSFSGDYGYTF
>TRBJ2-7|TRBV29-1
CSVTEATSVYEQYF
>TRBJ2-7|TRBV6-6
CASSTYETRQYF
>TRBJ2-1|TRBV5-4
CASSQTASGTYYNEQFF
>TRBJ1-2|TRBV6-1
CASSESSPGQRHGYTF
>TRBJ1-1|TRBV5-6
CASSLTGSTEAFF